The 5 T cell receptor beta chains below were found in one sample sequenced in a study of blood T cell repertoires in COVID-19. The assay was immunoSEQ multiplex PCR, and TCRdb's table has in-frame clones only and misses some. Of roughly 90,000 clones listed, approximately 85% are singletons. What was sequenced was peripheral blood. These receptors were taken from an elderly woman with COVID-19, enrolled during active disease.

As to this clone: Other nucleotide sequences in the sample specify the same CDR3. This chain uses TRBV18 with TRBJ2-7; TRBD1 matches 9 bases. This CDR3 is 14 amino acids long. Germline V gene lookup returns CDR1 KGHSH and CDR2 LQKENI. Losses at the gene ends were 2 bases for V and 1 base for J; bases not matched to a gene: 0. CDR3 sequence reads: CASSPGQGSYEQYF. CDR3 nucleotides: TGTGCCAGCTCACCAGGACAGGGGTCCTACGAGCAGTACTTC.

The CDR3 nucleotides are TGCGCCAGCACTGTGACAGGGGGCAGCTACGAGCAGTACTTC. It is translated as CASTVTGGSYEQYF. This chain links TRBV10-2 with TRBJ2-7, with 10 bases fitting TRBD1. The V segment lost 7 bases and the J segment 3 bases; nucleotides outside the gene matches: 6. The germline V gene has CDR1 WSHSY and CDR2 SAAADI. CDR3 size: 14 residues.

This chain uses TRBV25-1 with TRBJ1-4, with D possibly TRBD1 on 5 matching bases. V lost 3 bases and J 8 bases, leaving 13 bases between the germline ends. This CDR3 contains 14 residues. Germline values: CDR1 MGHDK, CDR2 SYGVNS. The CDR3 DNA reads TGTGCCAGCAGTGATAGGACATCCGTCGAAAAACTGTTTTTT. Translating gives CASSDRTSVEKLFF.

The chain links TRBV4-1 to TRBJ1-6; D gene ambiguous. CDR3 length: 17 residues. Trimming removed 3 bases from V and 6 bases from J, with 18 bases in between. Germline CDR1 is MGHRA and CDR2 is YSYEKL. The CDR3 spells CASSHTAARAANSPLHF. The DNA of the CDR3 is TGCGCCAGCAGCCATACCGCCGCCCGAGCGGCTAATTCACCCCTCCACTTT.

The chain joins TRBV5-4 to TRBJ2-1; 7 bases are shared with TRBD2. The germline CDR1 and CDR2 sequences are SGHNT and YYREEE (reference sequence). CDR3 length: 17 residues. Trimming removed 3 bases from V and 1 base from J; junction bases left unmatched: 10. The CDR3 loop reads CASSSASGGSSYNEQFF. DNA of the CDR3: TGTGCCAGCAGCTCGGCGAGTGGCGGGAGTTCCTACAATGAGCAGTTCTTC.